This is a list of T cell receptor beta chains from one sample in a study of T cell repertoires in cytomegalovirus infection. Each CDR3 protein is one row after TCRdb ran MiXCR on the reads. Of 300,000 to 400,000 distinct CDR3 sequences in the sample, roughly 9.5% were seen once. Sequences were obtained from PBMCs. These receptors all stem from a human donor in good health (CMV status not recorded). Some clones in this sample may be carry-over from other donors' samples. The CDR3 runs from the conserved cysteine through the conserved F or W. D genes are given only for firm matches. Clone size, where shown, is once, few, many, or a class for clones that have expanded.

>TRBV7-2|TRBJ2-1|many|TRBD1
CATASGGQGNEQFF
TGTGCCACCGCCTCCGGGGGACAGGGGAACGAGCAGTTCTTC
>TRBV28|TRBJ2-1|-|-
CATHLFHEQFF
TGTGCCACCCACCTGTTTCATGAGCAGTTCTTC
>TRBV7-2|TRBJ2-3|-|TRBD2
CASSFAGADTQYF
TGTGCCAGCAGCTTTGCGGGAGCAGATACGCAGTATTTT
>TRBV7-6|TRBJ2-1|few|-
CASSPTRGNEQFF
TGTGCCAGCAGCCCTACTAGGGGTAATGAGCAGTTCTTC
>TRBV14|TRBJ2-7|-|-
CASSPGIYEQYF
TGTGCCAGCAGCCCAGGGATCTACGAGCAGTACTTC
>TRBV6-2/TRBV6-3|TRBJ2-1|few|TRBD2
CASSYQGLAGLSYNEQFF
TGTGCCAGCAGTTACCAAGGACTAGCGGGTCTCTCCTACAATGAGCAGTTCTTC
>TRBV20-1|TRBJ2-3|-|TRBD1
CSASPTGDTQYF
TGCAGTGCGAGCCCGACAGGGGATACGCAGTATTTT
>TRBV9|TRBJ2-3|many|TRBD2
CASSRFEPGLAPDTQYF
TGTGCCAGCAGCCGATTCGAACCGGGACTAGCCCCAGATACGCAGTATTTT
>TRBV5-5|TRBJ2-3|-|TRBD2
CASSSRAGAGDTQYF
TGTGCCAGCAGCTCCCGAGCGGGAGCAGGTGATACGCAGTATTTT
>TRBV7-2|TRBJ1-5|-|TRBD1
CASSLGLQGATLRQPQHF
TGTGCCAGCAGCTTAGGTTTACAGGGGGCCACCCTTAGACAGCCCCAGCATTTT
>TRBV10-2|TRBJ2-7|-|-
CATLAGYEQYF
TGCGCCACCCTAGCAGGCTACGAGCAGTACTTC
>TRBV11-2|TRBJ1-1|many|TRBD1
CASSPQTWTGLNTEAFF
TGTGCCAGCAGCCCACAAACCTGGACAGGGTTGAACACTGAAGCTTTCTTT
>TRBV5-1|TRBJ2-3|few|-
CASSLVTGTDTQYF
TGCGCCAGCAGCTTGGTTACTGGCACAGATACGCAGTATTTT
>TRBV2|TRBJ1-1|few|-
CASSEGDSRGKNTEAFF
TGTGCCAGCAGTGAAGGTGACTCCCGGGGGAAGAACACTGAAGCTTTCTTT
>TRBV2|TRBJ2-7|-|-
CASCDGLSSYEQYF
TGTGCCAGCTGTGACGGACTCTCCTCCTACGAGCAGTACTTC
>TRBV12-3/TRBV12-4|TRBJ1-1|once|-
CASSLAGGARNTEAFF
TGTGCCAGCAGTTTAGCTGGGGGGGCGCGGAACACTGAAGCTTTCTTT
>TRBV7-2|TRBJ1-1|-|TRBD1
CASSPRQGMEAFF
TGTGCCAGCAGCCCGAGACAGGGAATGGAAGCTTTCTTT
>TRBV10-3|TRBJ1-1|few|TRBD1
CAISEGQGGTEAFF
TGTGCCATCAGTGAGGGACAGGGGGGGACTGAAGCTTTCTTT
>TRBV27|TRBJ1-1|many|-
CASNTLGVLNTEAFF
TGTGCCAGCAACACCTTAGGAGTGTTGAACACTGAAGCTTTCTTT
>TRBV29-1|TRBJ1-2|few|TRBD1
CSVEGQGTSGYTF
TGCAGCGTTGAGGGACAGGGAACAAGTGGCTACACCTTC
>TRBV19|TRBJ2-2|few|TRBD2
CAGRGRAGTGELFF
TGTGCCGGCCGGGGGAGGGCTGGCACCGGGGAGCTGTTTTTT
>TRBV20-1|TRBJ2-3|many|TRBD2
CSARDLAGARNTQYF
TGCAGTGCTAGAGACCTAGCGGGGGCCCGGAATACGCAGTATTTT
>TRBV27|TRBJ2-2|few|-
CASNRGLNTGELFF
TGTGCCAGCAATCGGGGCTTGAACACCGGGGAGCTGTTTTTT
>TRBV6-2/TRBV6-3|TRBJ2-7|few|TRBD2
CASSLAGGGNEQYF
TGTGCCAGCAGTTTAGCGGGAGGGGGCAACGAGCAGTACTTC
>TRBV4-1|TRBJ1-2|many|TRBD1
CASSPHRGNYGYTF
TGCGCCAGCAGCCCCCACAGGGGAAACTATGGCTACACCTTC
>TRBV11-2|TRBJ1-1|-|-
CASSSAPGHTEAFF
TGTGCCAGCAGCTCTGCCCCCGGGCACACTGAAGCTTTCTTT
>TRBV12-3/TRBV12-4|TRBJ1-1|few|-
CASNLNTNTEAFF
TGTGCCAGCAACCTTAATACGAACACTGAAGCTTTCTTT
>TRBV19|TRBJ1-4|few|-
CASSTRATNEKLFF
TGTGCCAGTAGTACCCGGGCAACTAATGAAAAACTGTTTTTT
>TRBV7-3|TRBJ2-7|many|-
CASSRAMGDEQYF
TGTGCCAGCAGCCGTGCAATGGGGGACGAGCAGTACTTC
>TRBV12-3/TRBV12-4|TRBJ2-7|-|-
CASSQGIYEQYF
TGTGCCAGCAGCCAAGGGATTTACGAGCAGTACTTC
>TRBV7-2|TRBJ2-1|-|-
CASSLVSDSYNEQFF
TGTGCCAGCAGCTTAGTCTCGGACAGCTACAATGAGCAGTTCTTC
>TRBV20-1|TRBJ1-1|once|-
CSAPEQGLAEAFF
TGCAGTGCCCCGGAACAGGGTCTGGCCGAAGCTTTCTTT
>TRBV20-1|TRBJ1-2|few|TRBD1
CSARDAGGMAGGHYGYTF
TGCAGTGCTAGAGACGCGGGGGGGATGGCAGGGGGTCACTATGGCTACACCTTC
>TRBV20-1|TRBJ2-3|many|-
CSARDRRAVAPASTDTQYF
TGCAGTGCTAGAGATAGAAGAGCGGTGGCCCCGGCTAGCACAGATACGCAGTATTTT
>TRBV11-1|TRBJ2-5|few|-
CASSLMQGGIQETQYF
TGTGCCAGCAGCTTGATGCAGGGGGGAATCCAAGAGACCCAGTACTTC
>TRBV12-3/TRBV12-4|TRBJ2-1|many|-
CASNPPRTQANSYNEQFF
TGTGCCAGCAACCCCCCTAGGACGCAGGCGAACTCCTACAATGAGCAGTTCTTC
>TRBV28|TRBJ2-3|-|-
CASSLRGHTDTQYF
TGTGCCAGCAGTTTAAGGGGACATACAGATACGCAGTATTTT
>TRBV4-3|TRBJ2-5|many|-
CASSRRLDRQDDQETQYF
TGCGCCAGCAGCCGAAGATTGGATCGACAGGACGACCAAGAGACCCAGTACTTC
>TRBV28|TRBJ2-5|many|-
CASRKGPMETQYF
TGTGCCAGCAGAAAAGGCCCAATGGAGACCCAGTACTTC
>TRBV4-1|TRBJ1-2|few|-
CASSHPPRDVYGYTF
TGCGCCAGCAGCCACCCCCCCAGGGACGTCTATGGCTACACCTTC
>TRBV7-3|TRBJ1-1|-|-
CASRYQGNTEAFF
TGTGCCAGCAGGTATCAAGGGAACACTGAAGCTTTCTTT
>TRBV7-2|TRBJ1-6|many|-
CASSLRKNPYNSPLHF
TGTGCCAGCAGCCTAAGGAAGAACCCCTATAATTCACCCCTCCACTTT
>TRBV7-2|TRBJ1-6|many|TRBD1
CASSRDRNRGWNGSPLHF
TGTGCCAGCAGCCGAGACCGTAACAGGGGATGGAATGGTTCACCCCTCCACTTT
>TRBV4-3|TRBJ2-3|few|TRBD2
CASSQAPASGYADTQYF
TGCGCCAGCAGCCAAGCCCCGGCTAGCGGTTATGCAGATACGCAGTATTTT
>TRBV6-2/TRBV6-3|TRBJ2-6|-|-
CASSPYGSGANVLTF
TGTGCCAGCAGCCCGTACGGCTCTGGGGCCAACGTCCTGACTTTC
>TRBV6-2/TRBV6-3|TRBJ2-7|few|TRBD1
CASSTGTGLYIRTYEQYF
TGTGCCAGCAGTACCGGGACAGGGCTGTACATTCGGACTTACGAGCAGTACTTC
>TRBV27|TRBJ2-2|few|-
CASNRDPTGELFF
TGTGCCAGCAACCGGGATCCCACCGGGGAGCTGTTTTTT
>TRBV7-2|TRBJ2-5|many|-
CASSSIGGPQQETQYF
TGTGCCAGCAGCTCCATCGGGGGCCCACAACAAGAGACCCAGTACTTC
>TRBV19|TRBJ2-7|few|-
CASSAQGSLPYEQYF
TGTGCCAGTAGTGCCCAGGGCAGCCTTCCCTACGAGCAGTACTTC
>TRBV28|TRBJ2-4|few|-
CASSLTKAGLASNIQYF
TGTGCCAGCAGTTTAACCAAGGCCGGCTTAGCTTCAAACATTCAGTACTTC
>TRBV28|TRBJ2-1|-|TRBD2
CAGSFPTSGRGNEQFF
TGTGCCGGCAGCTTTCCGACTAGCGGGAGAGGGAATGAGCAGTTCTTC